Listed below are T cell receptor beta chains from one sample, sequenced in a study of patients and donors after allogeneic stem cell transplantation. One entry per CDR3 protein results from TCRdb running MiXCR on the RT-PCR reads. This sample carries 25,000 to 30,000 distinct CDR3 sequences, 8.1% of them seen once, and the ten largest clones take around 50%. Sequences were obtained from blood, either unsorted or a sorted T cell fraction (not recorded which). All receptors derive from a human donor who was either an allogeneic HSCT recipient or a stem cell or donor lymphocyte infusion donor (not recorded which). It is not recorded whose cells these are; they may come from a transplant donor. The CDR3 runs from the conserved cysteine through the conserved F or W. The order of the fields is J gene, CDR3 length, V gene, CDR3 protein.

>TRBJ2-7|13|TRBV7-9
CASTPQRGARQYF
>TRBJ1-1|14|TRBV18
CASSWTGDNTEAFF
>TRBJ2-2|16|TRBV12-3/TRBV12-4
CASSLRSGASTGELFF
>TRBJ2-7|15|TRBV9
CASSATTGGVYEQYF
>TRBJ1-3|16|TRBV6-2/TRBV6-3
CASSLGQGSSGNTIYF
>TRBJ2-1|14|TRBV7-9
CASSLWTMGDEQFF
>TRBJ1-1|13|TRBV7-9
CASRDGQITEAFF
>TRBJ2-3|13|TRBV20-1
CSAHNGGTDTQYF
>TRBJ2-1|12|TRBV14
CASSPSPNEQFF
>TRBJ1-3|14|TRBV5-1
CASSLTGPGNTIYF
>TRBJ2-7|14|TRBV27
CASSLREFTYEQYF
>TRBJ2-5|14|TRBV28
CASSLGNLQETQYF
>TRBJ1-5|16|TRBV4-2
CASSQDLFTSNQPQHF
>TRBJ1-5|14|TRBV28
CASSLTAGYQPQHF
>TRBJ2-7|11|TRBV6-1
CASRSGYEQYF
>TRBJ1-2|15|TRBV10-3
CAISADRDGSYGYTF
>TRBJ2-3|12|TRBV5-4
CASSWATDTQYF
>TRBJ1-1|14|TRBV12-3/TRBV12-4
CASSPLDKNTEAFF
>TRBJ1-2|15|TRBV7-3
CASSLERGAYYGYTF
>TRBJ2-5|14|TRBV4-1
CASGEALTKETQYF
>TRBJ1-2|12|TRBV7-9
CASSFEGYGYTF
>TRBJ1-1|15|TRBV9
CASSGTPQGDTEAFF
>TRBJ2-4|15|TRBV3-1
CASSQGWGRLDIQYF
>TRBJ1-5|13|TRBV6-1
CASSVTSSQPQHF